This TCR beta chain originates from a study of glioma-infiltrating T cells after dendritic cell vaccination. Turning to the study itself: Patients received autologous tumor lysate-pulsed dendritic cell vaccination between about 2002 and 2013. Dendritic cell vaccine was injected intradermally three times, biweekly.

The PCR used 60 V beta and 13 J beta primers. Here immunoSEQ multiplex PCR was the method, and the copy in TCRdb shows in-frame clones only, minus some. The data contain about 76,000 clones, roughly 84% of them singletons. Trimming took 10 bases from V and 0 from J, leaving 11 bases between them. The CDR3 runs to 14 residues. CDR1 SGHTS and CDR2 YDEGEE come from the germline V gene. The time point: after dendritic cell vaccination, including at tumor progression/relapse. None of the glioblastoma patients had an isocitrate dehydrogenase mutation. The chain has TRBV5-8 and TRBJ1-6; perhaps TRBD1 as D (5 bases). The TCR sequence derives from a human donor with glioblastoma. Sequenced here: blood, sampled after dendritic cell vaccination. CDR3 nucleotides: TGTGCCTCGGGGGTGAGCTCCTATAATTCACCCCTCCACTTT. Encoded protein: CASGVSSYNSPLHF.